This TCR beta chain comes out of a study of T cell responses to AZD1222 COVID-19 vaccine. In regard to this clone: Its antigen is unknown.

Broader study findings: Unmutated variant regions reportedly attract nearly half of all spike-specific TCRs.

Generated by immunoSEQ multiplex PCR, the TCRdb table keeps only in-frame clones and is missing some. Of nearly 110,000 clones listed, about 85% are singletons. The germline V gene has CDR1 KGHDR and CDR2 SFDVKD. Trimming stripped 7 bases from V and 4 bases from J, with 10 bases between. This CDR3 contains 13 residues. The sample in question was peripheral blood, obtained on day 0 of AZD1222 vaccination. This clonotype was obtained from an adult in good health. This chain joins TRBV24-1 and TRBJ2-1; the D is unclear. The CDR3: CATSEVGYNEQFF. DNA for the CDR3: TGTGCCACCAGCGAGGTGGGTTACAATGAGCAGTTCTTC.